This T cell receptor beta chain was observed in a study of neurological immune-mediated disorders. TCRdb redid the calling of the 5' RACE reads with MiXCR, one entry per CDR3 protein. Of about 70,000 distinct CDR3 sequences in the sample, 3.2% were seen once. This clonotype turned up a few times. Its antigen is unidentified. Unsorted libraries were prepared from 2 million PBMCs that had been stored at -80 C. The CDR3 totals 15 residues. Germline V gene lookup returns CDR1 SGHRS and CDR2 YFSETQ. V gave up 0 bases and J gave up 2 bases; unmatched junction bases: 5. Study observations and caveats: Clinical features showed no association with the multiple sclerosis repertoire cluster, and MRI features showed none either.

This TCR was sampled from a woman between 45 and 60 years old with multiple sclerosis. Sequencing was carried out using PBMCs. The chain couples TRBV5-1 to TRBJ2-7, with 7 bases identical to TRBD2. The CDR3 DNA reads TGCGCCAGCAGCTTGGGTCCTAGCGGTACCTACGAGCAGTACTTC. Its protein is CASSLGPSGTYEQYF.